The rows below give T cell receptor beta chains drawn from one sample of a study of cytomegalovirus exposure and HLA in healthy donors. Sequencing was performed with immunoSEQ multiplex PCR; in TCRdb, only in-frame clones are kept and a portion is missing. The sample gives fewer than 200,000 clones, about two thirds of which show up once; approximately 2.8% is in the top ten. The sequenced sample was PBMCs. The receptor source for this set is a woman aged 25 to 39 in good health and CMV-seronegative. CDR3s include the opening cysteine and the closing phenylalanine or tryptophan. A D gene is named only where the DNA matches it firmly. The listing skips clone size in some rows; elsewhere it reads once, few, many or a size class.

d_gene	v_gene	abundance	j_gene	CDR3nt	CDR3aa
TRBD2	TRBV7-9	few	TRBJ2-7	TGTGCCAGCAGCTTCCCGCCGGGGGGGAGCTCCTACGAGCAGTACTTC	CASSFPPGGSSYEQYF
-	TRBV30	-	TRBJ1-6	TGTGCCTGGACCTTAGCAGGTGGGGCTAATTCACCCCTCCACTTT	CAWTLAGGANSPLHF
TRBD2	TRBV4-2	few	TRBJ2-5	TGTGCCAGCAGCCAGGAATACGGGAGGGGCCAAGAGACCCAGTACTTC	CASSQEYGRGQETQYF
-	TRBV2	-	TRBJ2-3	TGTGCCAGCCAGGGTACGGTAGAGACAGATACGCAGTATTTT	CASQGTVETDTQYF
-	TRBV5-1	-	TRBJ1-2	TGCGCCAGCAGCTTGGCCGAACAGGGCCAAGTAGGGGACTTC	CASSLAEQGQVGDF
TRBD1	TRBV14	-	TRBJ2-3	TGTGCCAGCAGCCCTTGGACAGGGGGTTACACAGATACGCAGTATTTT	CASSPWTGGYTDTQYF
TRBD1	TRBV5-4	-	TRBJ2-7	TGTGCCAGCAGCCGGGGACAGGACGAGCAGTACTTC	CASSRGQDEQYF
-	TRBV11-3	-	TRBJ1-6	TGTGCCAGCAGCTTAGATCCCGGGAGACCCCTCCACTTT	CASSLDPGRPLHF
-	TRBV6-1	-	TRBJ1-6	TGTGCCAGCAGAAGGGGTTCCCCTAATTCACCCCTCCACTTT	CASRRGSPNSPLHF
-	TRBV11-2	-	TRBJ2-7	TGTGCCAGCAGCTTAGTTTACTACGAGCAGTACTTC	CASSLVYYEQYF
-	TRBV29-1	-	TRBJ1-2	TGCAGCGCCGGGAGGGGCTTGGGGGGTGGCTACACCTTC	CSAGRGLGGGYTF
TRBD1	TRBV4-2	-	TRBJ2-7	TGTGCCAGCAGCCGACAGATGGGACAGGGTCTGGACGAGCAGTACTTC	CASSRQMGQGLDEQYF
-	TRBV6-6	once	TRBJ2-5	TGTGCCAGCAGACCACCGGAGGGAGAGACCCAGTACTTC	CASRPPEGETQYF
-	TRBV30	-	TRBJ1-1	TGTGCCTGGAGTCAGACACCCATGAACACTGAAGCTTTCTTT	CAWSQTPMNTEAFF
TRBD1	TRBV7-9	-	TRBJ1-2	TGTGCCAGCAGCGGGGGACAGGGGGTTGGCTACACCTTC	CASSGGQGVGYTF
TRBD2	TRBV28	-	TRBJ2-5	TGTGCCAGCAGTCCAGGAGCGGGGAGTGGGGAGACCCAGTACTTC	CASSPGAGSGETQYF
TRBD1	TRBV30	-	TRBJ1-5	TGTGCCTGGAACAGACAGGGACTTCATCAGCCCCAGCATTTT	CAWNRQGLHQPQHF
-	TRBV19	-	TRBJ2-1	TGTGCCAGTAGTATAGGGACAGCGAGCTCCTACAATGAGCAGTTCTTC	CASSIGTASSYNEQFF
TRBD2	TRBV7-6	-	TRBJ2-7	TGTGCCAGCAGCTTAGCAGCGGGGGGTGACGAGCAGTACTTC	CASSLAAGGDEQYF
-	TRBV29-1	-	TRBJ1-1	TGCAGCGTTGAAGACCTTTGGCAACAGAACACTGAAGCTTTCTTT	CSVEDLWQQNTEAFF
TRBD2	TRBV10-1	-	TRBJ2-7	TGCGCCAGCAGAGTTATACGGGAGGGCCGAGACTCCTACGAGCAGTACTTC	CASRVIREGRDSYEQYF
TRBD1	TRBV19	-	TRBJ2-2	TGTGCCTTTTGGGACAGGGAAGAGTATTACACCGGGGAGCTGTTTTTT	CAFWDREEYYTGELFF
-	TRBV5-4	-	TRBJ1-1	TGTGCCAGCAACTCACAGGGTACTGAAGCTTTCTTT	CASNSQGTEAFF
-	TRBV21-1	-	TRBJ2-7	TGTGCCAGCAGCAAAGCGCCAGGCAGGGCTATCTCCTACGAGCAGTACTTC	CASSKAPGRAISYEQYF
-	TRBV28	-	TRBJ1-5	TGTGCCATCGGGCCTCGCGGGGGGGGGTATCAGCCCCAGCATTTT	CAIGPRGGGYQPQHF
TRBD1	TRBV19	once	TRBJ1-5	TGTGCCAGTAGCCAACTCCGGGACAGGGTAAGGAGCAATCAGCCCCAGCATTTT	CASSQLRDRVRSNQPQHF
-	TRBV4-2	-	TRBJ1-4	TGTGCCAGCAGCCAAGAAGAGGGAAATGAAAAACTGTTTTTT	CASSQEEGNEKLFF
-	TRBV19	-	TRBJ2-7	TGTGCCAGTAGTATCTACGGGGTCACCTACGAGCAGTACTTC	CASSIYGVTYEQYF
TRBD1	TRBV6-1	-	TRBJ2-5	TGTGCCAGCAGTACTACACAGGGGGCCCAGGAGACCCAGTACTTC	CASSTTQGAQETQYF
-	TRBV11-3	-	TRBJ2-7	TGTGCCAGGACCAGGGCTTCACCCTACGAGCAGTACTTC	CARTRASPYEQYF
-	TRBV9	few	TRBJ2-2	TGTGCCAGCAGCGTAGAGGGAGGAAAAGGGGAGCTGTTTTTT	CASSVEGGKGELFF
-	TRBV27	-	TRBJ2-5	TGTGCCAGCAGTTTATTTTACGGGCAAGAGACCCAGTACTTC	CASSLFYGQETQYF
-	TRBV6-6	few	TRBJ2-2	TGTGCCAGCAGACTCGACACGAACACCGGGGAGCTGTTTTTT	CASRLDTNTGELFF
TRBD2	TRBV7-8	-	TRBJ2-7	TGTGCCAGCAGCTCCCAACTAGCGGCTTCCTACGAGCAGTACTTC	CASSSQLAASYEQYF
TRBD1	TRBV28	once	TRBJ2-5	TGTGCCAGCAGCCAAGGGGGCAAGGGGTACCAAGAGACCCAGTACTTC	CASSQGGKGYQETQYF
-	TRBV7-2	-	TRBJ2-3	TGTGCCAGCAGCCTAGATAAGCTAGGCTACACAGATACGCAGTATTTT	CASSLDKLGYTDTQYF
TRBD1	TRBV7-8	-	TRBJ1-1	TGTGCCAGCAGCTCCGGGACAGGGGCGCGGATGAACACTGAAGCTTTCTTT	CASSSGTGARMNTEAFF
TRBD1	TRBV18	-	TRBJ1-5	TGTGCCAGCTCAGCTGACAGGGAACAGCCCCAGCATTTT	CASSADREQPQHF
-	TRBV9	-	TRBJ1-3	TGTGCCAGCAGCGTGGAGATCTCTGGAAACACCATATATTTT	CASSVEISGNTIYF
-	TRBV29-1	-	TRBJ2-7	TGCAGCGTTGGAGTCCCGGGACTCCTCTACGAGCAGTACTTC	CSVGVPGLLYEQYF
TRBD2	TRBV30	-	TRBJ2-7	TGTGCCTGGAAGGCTAGCGGCTACGAGCAGTACTTC	CAWKASGYEQYF
TRBD1	TRBV25-1	-	TRBJ1-2	TGTGCCAGCAGTGAATTTTTTGTGGGGACAGGGAGCGGCTATGGCTACACCTTC	CASSEFFVGTGSGYGYTF
-	TRBV11-3	-	TRBJ2-7	TGTGCCAGCAGCACTAACAGGGAGACCTCCTTCTACGAGCAGTACTTC	CASSTNRETSFYEQYF
-	TRBV7-2	few	TRBJ2-7	TGTGCCAGCGCGGACATGTCGGTTTTGAGCTACGAGCAGTACTTC	CASADMSVLSYEQYF
-	TRBV10-3	-	TRBJ1-5	TGTGCCATCCGGCGGGATAGCAATCAGCCCCAGCATTTT	CAIRRDSNQPQHF
-	TRBV21-1	-	TRBJ2-7	TGTGCCAGCAGCAAAGGGAGACAGCTCTCCTACGAGCAGTACTTC	CASSKGRQLSYEQYF
TRBD2	TRBV29-1	-	TRBJ2-1	TGCAGCGTCCACCGGACTAGCGGGAGTAATGAGCAGTTCTTC	CSVHRTSGSNEQFF
-	TRBV20-1	-	TRBJ2-1	TGCAGTGCTAGGAGGGAAGAGCAGTTCTTC	CSARREEQFF
TRBD1	TRBV4-1	-	TRBJ1-1	TGCGCCAGCAGCCAAGTTTTCAGGGGGCGGAACACTGAAGCTTTCTTT	CASSQVFRGRNTEAFF
-	TRBV4-3	-	TRBJ2-7	TGCGCCAGCAGCCAAGATCTAGGGGGGGACGTGACCTACGAGCAGTACTTC	CASSQDLGGDVTYEQYF
TRBD1	TRBV7-2	-	TRBJ2-1	TGTGCCAGCAGCCTACAGGGGTTCTCCTACAATGAGCAGTTCTTC	CASSLQGFSYNEQFF
-	TRBV9	-	TRBJ2-7	TGTGCCAGCAGCGTAGATGGCTTGACCTACGAGCAGTACTTC	CASSVDGLTYEQYF